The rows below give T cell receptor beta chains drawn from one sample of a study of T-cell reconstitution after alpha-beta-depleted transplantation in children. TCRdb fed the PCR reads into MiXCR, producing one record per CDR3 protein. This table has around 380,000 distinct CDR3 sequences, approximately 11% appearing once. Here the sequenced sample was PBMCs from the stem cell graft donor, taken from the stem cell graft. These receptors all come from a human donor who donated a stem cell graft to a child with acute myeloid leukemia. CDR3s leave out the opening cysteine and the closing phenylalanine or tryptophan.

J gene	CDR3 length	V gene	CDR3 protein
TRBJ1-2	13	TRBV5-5	ASSLLSTGGYGYT
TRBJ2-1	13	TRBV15	ATREQGLLENEQF
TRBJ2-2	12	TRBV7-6	ASSRDRAGGELF
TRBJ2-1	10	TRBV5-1	ASSFNWDEQF
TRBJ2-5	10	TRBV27	ASRTWGETQY
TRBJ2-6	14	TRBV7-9	ASSLSSGSGANVLT
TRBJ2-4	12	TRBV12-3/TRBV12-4	ASSSSQTGGNQY
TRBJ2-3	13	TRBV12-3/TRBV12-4	ASSFHGGGTDTQY
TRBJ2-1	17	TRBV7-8	ASSLRVWREIGSYNEQF
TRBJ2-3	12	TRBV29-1	SIDRVGSADTQY
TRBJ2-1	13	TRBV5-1	ASSLDRIRSNEQF
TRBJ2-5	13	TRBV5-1	ASSPGVGLQETQY
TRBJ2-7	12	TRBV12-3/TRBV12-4	ASSPGQGFQEQY
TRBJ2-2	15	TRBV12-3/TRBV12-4	ASRTHLSGSWSGELF
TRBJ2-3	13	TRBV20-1	SARGQRSSTDTQY
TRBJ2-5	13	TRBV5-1	ASSGTSGIPETQY
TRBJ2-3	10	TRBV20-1	SATPLGDTQY
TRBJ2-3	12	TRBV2	ASSRTSGSDTQY
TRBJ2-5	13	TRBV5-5	ASSLVFTPQETQY
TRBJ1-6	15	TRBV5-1	ASSPGTASSYNSPLH
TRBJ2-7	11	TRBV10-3	AITTSGRNEQY
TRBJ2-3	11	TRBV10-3	ATRDRDPDTQY
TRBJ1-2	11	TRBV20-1	SARVGEPYGYT
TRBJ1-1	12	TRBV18	ASYKQVQNTEAF
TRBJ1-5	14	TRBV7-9	ASSRTDDYSNQPQH
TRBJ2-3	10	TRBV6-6	ASSSGRDTQY
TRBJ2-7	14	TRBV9	ASSVQPGVGFYEQY
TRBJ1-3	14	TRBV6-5	ASSYDLDGVRDTIY
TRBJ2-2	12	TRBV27	ASSDRRYTGELF
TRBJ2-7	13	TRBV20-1	SARPGYQSSYEQY
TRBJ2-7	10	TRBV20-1	SAIEGSHEQY
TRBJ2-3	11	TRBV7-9	ASSLTAADTQY
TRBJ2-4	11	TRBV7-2	ASSPREGNIQY
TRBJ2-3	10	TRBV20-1	SAEADGDTQY
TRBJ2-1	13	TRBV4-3	ASSQDASSYNEQF
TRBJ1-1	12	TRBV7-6	ASSLVPGSPEAF
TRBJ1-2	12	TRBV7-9	ASSPGWGYYGYT
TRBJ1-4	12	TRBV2	ASRKESTNEKLF
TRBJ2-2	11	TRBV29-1	SVGQGSTGELF
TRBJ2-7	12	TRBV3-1	ASSQLAGESEQY
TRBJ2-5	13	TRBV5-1	ASSPYPGNQETQY
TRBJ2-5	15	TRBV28	ASSPDRARGARETQY
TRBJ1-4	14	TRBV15	ATSRDSGRANEKLF
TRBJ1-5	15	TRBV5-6	ASSLTPRDRKNQPQH
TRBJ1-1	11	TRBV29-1	SVVGRLITEAF
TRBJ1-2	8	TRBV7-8	ASSPESYT
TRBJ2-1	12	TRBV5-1	ASSLGAPGREQF
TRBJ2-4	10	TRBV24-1	ATSDSGHIQY
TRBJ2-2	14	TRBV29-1	SVEMPSGYYTGELF
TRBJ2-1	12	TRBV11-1	ASRLAGTGTEQF
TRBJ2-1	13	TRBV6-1	ASSDGGSSYNEQF
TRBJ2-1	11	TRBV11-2	ASSLFGNNEQF
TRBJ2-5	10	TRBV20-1	SRLGDQETQY
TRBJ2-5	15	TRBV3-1	ASTMSGRGIADETQY
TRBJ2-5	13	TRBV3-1	ASSQDPARQETQY